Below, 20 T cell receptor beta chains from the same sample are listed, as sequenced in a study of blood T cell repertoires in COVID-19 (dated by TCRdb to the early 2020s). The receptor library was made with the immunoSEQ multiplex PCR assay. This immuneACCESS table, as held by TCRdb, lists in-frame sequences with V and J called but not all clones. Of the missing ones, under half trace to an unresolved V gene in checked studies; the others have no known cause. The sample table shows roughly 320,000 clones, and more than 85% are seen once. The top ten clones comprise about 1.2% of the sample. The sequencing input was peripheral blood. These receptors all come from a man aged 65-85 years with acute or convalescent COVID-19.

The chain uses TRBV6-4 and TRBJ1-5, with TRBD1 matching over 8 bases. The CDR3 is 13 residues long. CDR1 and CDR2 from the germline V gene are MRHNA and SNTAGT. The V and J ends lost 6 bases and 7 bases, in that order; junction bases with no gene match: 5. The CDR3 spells CASSGQGGQPQHF. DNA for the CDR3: TGTGCCAGCAGCGGACAGGGAGGCCAGCCCCAGCATTTT.

The CDR3 sequence: CASRTGVLNTYEQYF. The CDR3 DNA reads as TGCGCCAGCAGAACCGGGGTTTTAAATACCTACGAGCAGTACTTC. The chain is built from TRBV5-1 and TRBJ2-7; possibly TRBD2 for D (5 bases). Trimming removed 5 bases at V and 2 bases at J, with 17 bases between. The CDR3 has 15 residues. Germline lookup yields CDR1 SGHRS and CDR2 YFSETQ.

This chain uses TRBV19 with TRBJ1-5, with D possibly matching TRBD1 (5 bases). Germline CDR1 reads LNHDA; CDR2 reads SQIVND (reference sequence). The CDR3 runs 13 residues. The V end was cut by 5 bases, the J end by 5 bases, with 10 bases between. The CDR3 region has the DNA TGTGCCAGTAGTCGCCAGGGCGATCAGCCCCAGCATTTT. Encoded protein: CASSRQGDQPQHF.

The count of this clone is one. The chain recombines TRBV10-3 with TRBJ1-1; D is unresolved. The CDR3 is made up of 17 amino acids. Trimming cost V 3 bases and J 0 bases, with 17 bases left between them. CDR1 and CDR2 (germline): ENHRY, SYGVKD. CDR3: CAISDRRLEALNTEAFF. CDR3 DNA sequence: TGTGCCATCAGTGATCGACGGCTCGAGGCCTTGAACACTGAAGCTTTCTTT.

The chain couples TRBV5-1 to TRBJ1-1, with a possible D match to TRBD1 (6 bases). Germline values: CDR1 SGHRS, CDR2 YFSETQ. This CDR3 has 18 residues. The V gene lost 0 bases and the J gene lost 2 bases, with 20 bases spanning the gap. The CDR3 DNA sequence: TGCGCCAGCAGCTTGGGGGCCCCTTTTGGGGGGGCAAACACTGAAGCTTTCTTT. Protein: CASSLGAPFGGANTEAFF.

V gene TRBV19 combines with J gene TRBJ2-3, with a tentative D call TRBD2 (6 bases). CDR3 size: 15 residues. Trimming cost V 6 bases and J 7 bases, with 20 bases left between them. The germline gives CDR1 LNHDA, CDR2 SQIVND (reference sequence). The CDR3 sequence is CASSPPGLTPNTQYF. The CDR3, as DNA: TGTGCCAGTAGCCCACCGGGACTGACACCAAATACGCAGTATTTT.

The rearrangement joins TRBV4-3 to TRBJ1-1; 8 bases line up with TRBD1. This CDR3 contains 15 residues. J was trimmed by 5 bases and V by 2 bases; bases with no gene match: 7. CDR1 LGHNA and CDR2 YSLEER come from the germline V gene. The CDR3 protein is CASSQQGARFTEAFF. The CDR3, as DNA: TGCGCCAGCAGCCAACAGGGGGCGCGGTTTACTGAAGCTTTCTTT.

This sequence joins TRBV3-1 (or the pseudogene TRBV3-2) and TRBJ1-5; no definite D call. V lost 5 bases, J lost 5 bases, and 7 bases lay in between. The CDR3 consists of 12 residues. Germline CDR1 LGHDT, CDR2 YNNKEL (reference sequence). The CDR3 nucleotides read TGTGCCAGCAGCTCAAGCCATCAGCCCCAGCATTTT. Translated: CASSSSHQPQHF.

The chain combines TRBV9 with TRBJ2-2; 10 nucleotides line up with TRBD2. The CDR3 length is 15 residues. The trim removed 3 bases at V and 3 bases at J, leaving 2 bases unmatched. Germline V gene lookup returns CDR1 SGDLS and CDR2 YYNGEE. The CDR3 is CASSALAGDTGELFF. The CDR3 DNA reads TGTGCCAGCAGCGCCCTAGCGGGGGACACCGGGGAGCTGTTTTTT.

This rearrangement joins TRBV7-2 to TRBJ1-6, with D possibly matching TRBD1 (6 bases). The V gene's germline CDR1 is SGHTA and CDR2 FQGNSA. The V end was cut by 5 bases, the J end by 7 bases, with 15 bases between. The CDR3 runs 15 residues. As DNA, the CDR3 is TGTGCCAGCAGCGCCAGACAGGTACACAATTCACCCCTCCACTTT. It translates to CASSARQVHNSPLHF.

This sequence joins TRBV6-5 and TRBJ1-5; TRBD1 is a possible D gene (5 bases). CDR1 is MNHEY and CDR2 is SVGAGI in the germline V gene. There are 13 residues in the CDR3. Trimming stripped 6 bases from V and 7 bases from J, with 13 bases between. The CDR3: CASRGTPLQPQHF. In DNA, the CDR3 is TGTGCCAGCAGGGGGACTCCCCTCCAGCCCCAGCATTTT.

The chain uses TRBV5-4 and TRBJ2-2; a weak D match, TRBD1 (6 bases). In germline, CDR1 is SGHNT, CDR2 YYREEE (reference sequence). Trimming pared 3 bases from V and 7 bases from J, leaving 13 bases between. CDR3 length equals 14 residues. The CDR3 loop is CASSSLQGIGELFF. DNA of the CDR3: TGTGCCAGCAGCTCCCTACAGGGTATCGGGGAGCTGTTTTTT. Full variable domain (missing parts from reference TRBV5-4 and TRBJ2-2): ETGVTQSPTHLIKTRGQQVTLRCSSQSGHNTVSWYQQALGQGPQFIFQYYREEENGRGNFPPRFSGLQFPNYSSELNVNALELDDSALYLCASSSLQGIGELFFGEGSRLTVL.

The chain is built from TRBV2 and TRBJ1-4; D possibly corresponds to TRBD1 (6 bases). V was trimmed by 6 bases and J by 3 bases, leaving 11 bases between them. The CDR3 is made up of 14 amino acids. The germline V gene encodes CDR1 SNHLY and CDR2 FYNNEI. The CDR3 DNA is TGTGCCAGCAGGAACAGGGAGTCTAATGAAAAACTGTTTTTT. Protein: CASRNRESNEKLFF.

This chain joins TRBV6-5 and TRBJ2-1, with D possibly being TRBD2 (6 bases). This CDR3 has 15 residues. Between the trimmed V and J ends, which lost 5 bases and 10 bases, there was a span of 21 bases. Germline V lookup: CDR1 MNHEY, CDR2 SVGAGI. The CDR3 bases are TGTGCCAGCAGTCACCCAGGGAGGAGTGGGGTGGAGCAGTTCTTC. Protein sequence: CASSHPGRSGVEQFF.

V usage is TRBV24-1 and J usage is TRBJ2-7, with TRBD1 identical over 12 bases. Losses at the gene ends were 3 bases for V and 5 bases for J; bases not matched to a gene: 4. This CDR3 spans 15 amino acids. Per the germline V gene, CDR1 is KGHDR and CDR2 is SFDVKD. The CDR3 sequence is CATSDVGTGGNEQYF. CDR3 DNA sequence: TGTGCCACCAGTGATGTGGGGACAGGGGGCAACGAGCAGTACTTC.

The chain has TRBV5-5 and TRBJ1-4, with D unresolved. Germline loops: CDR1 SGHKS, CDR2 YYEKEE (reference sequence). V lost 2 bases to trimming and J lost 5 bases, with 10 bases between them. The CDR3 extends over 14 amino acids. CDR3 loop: CASSFSRKNEKLFF. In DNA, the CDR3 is TGTGCCAGCAGCTTTTCCAGAAAGAATGAAAAACTGTTTTTT.

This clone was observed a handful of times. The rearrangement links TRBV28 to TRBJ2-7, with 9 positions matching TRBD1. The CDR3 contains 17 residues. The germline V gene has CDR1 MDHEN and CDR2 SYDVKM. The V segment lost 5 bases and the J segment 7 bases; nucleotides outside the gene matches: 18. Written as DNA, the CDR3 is TGTGCCAGCAGTCTTCCTCCCCGGGACAGGGTGGGGAGGGAGCAGTACTTC. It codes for CASSLPPRDRVGREQYF.

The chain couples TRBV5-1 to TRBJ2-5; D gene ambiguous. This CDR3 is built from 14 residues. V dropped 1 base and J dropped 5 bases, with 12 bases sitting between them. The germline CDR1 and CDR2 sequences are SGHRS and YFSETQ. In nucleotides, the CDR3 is TGCGCCAGCAGCTTGTTTTCCGCCAGGGAGACCCAGTACTTC. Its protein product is CASSLFSARETQYF.

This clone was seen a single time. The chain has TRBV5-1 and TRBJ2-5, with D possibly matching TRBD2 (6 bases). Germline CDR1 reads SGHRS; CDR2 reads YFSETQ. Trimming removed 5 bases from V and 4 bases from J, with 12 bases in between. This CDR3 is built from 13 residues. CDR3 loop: CASRGGLRETQYF. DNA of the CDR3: TGCGCCAGCAGGGGAGGCCTTCGAGAGACCCAGTACTTC. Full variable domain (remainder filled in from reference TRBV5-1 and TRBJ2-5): KAGVTQTPRYLIKTRGQQVTLSCSPISGHRSVSWYQQTPGQGLQFLFEYFSETQRNKGNFPGRFSGRQFSNSRSEMNVSTLELGDSALYLCASRGGLRETQYFGPGTRLLVL.

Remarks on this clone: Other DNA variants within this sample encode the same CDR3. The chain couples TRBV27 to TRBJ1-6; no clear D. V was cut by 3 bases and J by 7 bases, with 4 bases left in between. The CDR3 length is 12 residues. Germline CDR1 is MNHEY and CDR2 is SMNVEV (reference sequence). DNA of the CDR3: TGTGCCAGCAGTTTCGAGAATTCACCCCTCCACTTT. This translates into CASSFENSPLHF.